The 26 T cell receptor beta chains reported below all come from one sample, sequenced in a study of blood T cell repertoires in COVID-19. Clones were sequenced by immunoSEQ multiplex PCR, and TCRdb holds only the in-frame ones, with some missing. The data contain 200,000 to 250,000 clones, 83% of them singletons. The specimen sequenced was peripheral blood. The receptor source for this set is a woman between 50 and 59 years old with acute or convalescent COVID-19.

The rearrangement uses TRBV4-1 and TRBJ1-2, with D perhaps matching TRBD1 (6 bases). V was cut by 1 base and J by 8 bases, with 17 bases left in between. The germline gives CDR1 MGHRA, CDR2 YSYEKL. The CDR3 extends over 15 amino acids. The CDR3 DNA sequence: TGCGCCAGCAGCCAAGTGGGGACAAGAGTCGAGGGCTACACCTTC. Translation: CASSQVGTRVEGYTF.

The chain has TRBV5-1 and TRBJ1-6; 8 bases are shared with TRBD1. Germline assignment: CDR1 SGHRS and CDR2 YFSETQ. The V gene end was trimmed by 1 base and the J gene end by 1 base; junction bases not matched to a gene: 7. CDR3 length: 18 amino acids. The CDR3 here is CASSLTDRGRSYNSPLHF. The DNA for the CDR3 is TGCGCCAGCAGCTTGACTGACAGGGGACGTTCCTATAATTCACCCCTCCACTTT.

V usage is TRBV7-6 and J usage is TRBJ1-2, with TRBD1 identical over 7 bases. The V gene end was trimmed by 10 bases and the J gene end by 6 bases; junction bases not matched to a gene: 11. The CDR3 has 13 residues. The germline V gene has CDR1 SGHVS and CDR2 FNYEAQ. As DNA, the CDR3 is TGTGCCACCTCAAATCCGAGGGGGCATGGCTACACCTTC. This encodes CATSNPRGHGYTF.

This clone was observed a few times. The rearrangement links TRBV5-1 to TRBJ2-7, with 7 bases matching TRBD1. J gave up 5 bases and V 6 bases, and 5 bases lay outside the gene matches. Germline CDR1 reads SGHRS; CDR2 reads YFSETQ. There are 12 residues in the CDR3. As DNA, the CDR3 is TGCGCCAGCATGGGGACAGCCGACGAGCAGTACTTC. The encoded protein is CASMGTADEQYF.

As regards this clone: Germline is not matched at one junction end, which may reflect a read error. J is TRBJ1-3 and V is TRBV5-5; 7 bases match TRBD1. CDR3 length equals 15 residues. Germline V gives CDR1 SGHKS, CDR2 YYEKEE (reference sequence). The CDR3 coding sequence is TGTGCCAGCAGACTTCACAGGGGCTCTGGAAACGCCATATATTTT. Its translation: CASRLHRGSGNAIYF.

This chain uses TRBV11-3 with TRBJ2-7; D may be TRBD2 (6 bases). CDR1 is SGHNT, CDR2 YENEEA, per germline. This CDR3 is 14 amino acids long. With 4 bases removed from V and 4 bases from J, the gap between germline ends came to 14 bases. DNA of the CDR3: TGTGCCAGCAGCTACGGGGGTCTTTCTTACGAGCAGTACTTC. This sequence encodes CASSYGGLSYEQYF. The variable domain in full, with the rest retrieved from reference TRBV11-3 and TRBJ2-7, is EAGVVQSPRYKIIEKKQPVAFWCNPISGHNTLYWYLQNLGQGPELLIRYENEEAVDDSQLPKDRFSAERLKGVDSTLKIQPAELGDSAVYLCASSYGGLSYEQYFGPGTRLTVT.

The rearrangement links TRBV6-5 to TRBJ2-7; possibly TRBD2 for D (6 bases). Trimming cost V 6 bases and J 0 bases, with 12 bases left between them. The CDR3 runs to 14 residues. CDR1 is MNHEY and CDR2 is SVGAGI in the germline V gene. CDR3 residues: CASRRDWSSYEQYF. Here the CDR3 DNA reads TGTGCCAGCAGACGGGACTGGAGCTCCTACGAGCAGTACTTC.

V usage is TRBV2 and J usage is TRBJ1-4, with TRBD1 as a possible D gene (6 bases). Looked up from germline, CDR1 is SNHLY and CDR2 is FYNNEI. There are 14 residues in the CDR3. V dropped 6 bases and J dropped 6 bases, with 14 bases sitting between them. For the CDR3, the DNA is TGTGCCAGCAGCCGGGGACCAGGGGATGAAAAACTGTTTTTT. This encodes CASSRGPGDEKLFF.

The chain uses TRBV7-2 and TRBJ2-7, with 9 bases lining up with TRBD2. V gave up 1 base and J gave up 2 bases; unmatched junction bases: 3. This CDR3 contains 15 residues. CDR1 is SGHTA and CDR2 is FQGNSA in the germline V gene. The CDR3 nucleotides are TGTGCCAGCAGCTTAGGTCTAGCGGGGACCTACGAGCAGTACTTC. This sequence encodes CASSLGLAGTYEQYF.

The chain carries TRBV27 and TRBJ2-7; 8 bases are shared with TRBD2. Germline loops: CDR1 MNHEY, CDR2 SMNVEV (reference sequence). There are 15 residues in the CDR3. V gave up 6 bases and J gave up 2 bases; unmatched junction bases: 9. CDR3 residues: CASSQAGVITYEQYF. The DNA for the CDR3 is TGTGCCAGCAGCCAAGCGGGAGTCATAACCTACGAGCAGTACTTC.

The chain carries TRBV6-6 and TRBJ2-3; 7 bases are shared with TRBD2. V was pared by 7 bases and J by 4 bases, with 5 bases of the junction left unmatched. Looked up from germline, CDR1 is MNHNY and CDR2 is SVGAGI (reference sequence). The CDR3 has 13 amino acids. As DNA, the CDR3 is TGTGCCAGCAACACGCGGGGGTCAGATACGCAGTATTTT. This gives the protein CASNTRGSDTQYF.

This clone has only a few counts. The chain links TRBV9 to TRBJ2-7; TRBD2 matches at 10 bases. V was pared by 2 bases and J by 3 bases, with 5 bases of the junction left unmatched. The germline gives CDR1 SGDLS, CDR2 YYNGEE. The CDR3 extends over 15 amino acids. In DNA form, the CDR3 reads TGTGCCAGCAGCGTTGGTAGCGGGAGGTTCTACGAGCAGTACTTC. Translated: CASSVGSGRFYEQYF.

The V gene is TRBV19, the J gene TRBJ2-1; 7 bases fit TRBD2. V shed 8 bases, J shed 5 bases, and the junction held 12 bases outside the gene matches. CDR3 length equals 15 residues. Germline V CDR1 and CDR2: LNHDA, SQIVND (reference sequence). Written as DNA, the CDR3 is TGTGCCAGTGCCCCCGCGGGAGCGTTGGACAATGAGCAGTTCTTC. Protein sequence: CASAPAGALDNEQFF.

This sequence joins TRBV18 and TRBJ1-6; unclear D gene. CDR3 length: 15 residues. V was trimmed by 3 bases and J by 3 bases, leaving 9 bases between them. Per germline, CDR1 KGHSH and CDR2 LQKENI. The CDR3 sequence: CASSPAGIYNSPLHF. CDR3 nucleotides: TGTGCCAGCTCACCGGCGGGGATCTATAATTCACCCCTCCACTTT.

As to this clone: A junction end diverges from the germline sequence, so it may reflect a read error. Different DNA sequences within this sample yield the same CDR3. The chain links TRBV27 to TRBJ1-3; D unclear. This CDR3 has 15 amino acids. The germline CDR1 and CDR2 sequences are MNHEY and SMNVEV (reference sequence). The CDR3 protein is CASSYSPTAGNTIYF. The CDR3 coding sequence is TGCGCCAGCAGTTACAGCCCTACGGCTGGAAACACCATATATTTT.

This chain joins TRBV5-6 and TRBJ1-1; 7 nucleotides agree with TRBD1. This CDR3 region has 14 residues. V shed 3 bases and J 7 bases; nucleotides not matched to a gene: 9. Germline V gene data show CDR1 as SGHDT and CDR2 as YYEEEE. This CDR3 is CASSSQGKIVEAFF. Written as DNA, the CDR3 is TGTGCCAGCAGCTCACAGGGGAAGATAGTTGAAGCTTTCTTT. Supplemented by reference TRBV5-6 and TRBJ1-1, the full variable domain reads DAGVTQSPTHLIKTRGQQVTLRCSPKSGHDTVSWYQQALGQGPQFIFQYYEEEERQRGNFPDRFSGHQFPNYSSELNVNALLLGDSALYLCASSSQGKIVEAFFGQGTRLTVV.

The chain combines TRBV19 with TRBJ1-2; D ambiguous. The CDR3 runs to 14 residues. V was clipped by 6 bases and J by 4 bases, with 15 bases between them. CDR1 LNHDA and CDR2 SQIVND come from the germline V gene (reference sequence). In nucleotides, the CDR3 is TGTGCCAGTAGGCGGATCCTCCGCGGCTATGGCTACACCTTC. Translating it yields CASRRILRGYGYTF.

The V call is TRBV6-6, the J call TRBJ1-2, with 9 positions matching TRBD1. V shed 4 bases and J 4 bases; nucleotides not matched to a gene: 7. Germline-derived CDR1 and CDR2 are MNHNY and SVGAGI (reference sequence). CDR3 length equals 15 residues. The CDR3 protein is CASSSGQGSLYGYTF. DNA of the CDR3: TGTGCCAGCAGTTCGGGACAGGGAAGCCTCTATGGCTACACCTTC.

The CDR3 here is CASSTPGLDNEQFF. CDR3 in DNA: TGTGCCAGCAGCACTCCGGGACTAGACAATGAGCAGTTCTTC. The chain uses TRBV4-2 and TRBJ2-1; 8 bases match TRBD2. Trimming at V came to 5 bases and at J to 5 bases, leaving 5 bases not matched to a gene. Germline CDR1 is LGHNA and CDR2 is YNFKEQ. This CDR3 spans 14 amino acids.

The chain carries TRBV7-2 and TRBJ2-5; D may be TRBD1 (5 bases). The CDR3 has 13 amino acids. V was shortened by 0 bases and J by 6 bases, with 8 bases between the two germline ends. Germline assignment: CDR1 SGHTA and CDR2 FQGNSA. For the CDR3, the DNA is TGTGCCAGCAGCTTAGCAGGGGATCAGACCCAGTACTTC. Translating gives CASSLAGDQTQYF.

This chain links TRBV3-1 (or the pseudogene TRBV3-2) with TRBJ2-7; D might be TRBD1 (6 bases). Trimming took off 9 bases at V and 0 bases at J, with 18 bases between the two ends. CDR1 LGHDT and CDR2 YNNKEL come from the germline V gene (reference sequence). The CDR3 is 15 amino acids. CDR3 sequence (DNA): TGTGCCAGGTGCTACAGGGTAGTGGCCTCCTACGAGCAGTACTTC. Encoded protein: CARCYRVVASYEQYF.

The chain links TRBV2 to TRBJ1-6, with a weak D call TRBD1 (5 bases). The CDR3 is 15 residues long. CDR1 and CDR2 (germline): SNHLY, FYNNEI. Trimming cost V 8 bases and J 10 bases, with 21 bases left between them. Here the CDR3 DNA reads TGTGCCAGCCTAAGAGAAGACAGTTCTGGATCACCCCTCCACTTT. This sequence encodes CASLREDSSGSPLHF.

V usage is TRBV15 and J usage is TRBJ1-4, with 7 bases lining up with TRBD1. The CDR3 has 15 residues. Trimming cost V 1 base and J 7 bases; bases outside gene matches: 6. From germline, CDR1 is LNHNV and CDR2 YYDKDF (reference sequence). The CDR3 loop is CATSRGRDSTEKLFF. The CDR3, as DNA: TGTGCCACCAGCAGAGGAAGGGACAGCACTGAAAAACTGTTTTTT.

The V and J genes are TRBV28 and TRBJ1-4; tentative D call: TRBD1 (5 bases). CDR1 MDHEN and CDR2 SYDVKM come from the germline V gene. The CDR3 extends over 12 amino acids. Trimming stripped 5 bases from V and 16 bases from J, with 17 bases between. The CDR3 coding sequence is TGTGCCAGCAGTCCTCTAGGGCAGGGCTGGTTTTTT. Translating it yields CASSPLGQGWFF. Filled out from reference TRBV28 and TRBJ1-4, the complete variable domain reads DVKVTQSSRYLVKRTGEKVFLECVQDMDHENMFWYRQDPGLGLRLIYFSYDVKMKEKGDIPEGYSVSREKKERFSLILESASTNQTSMYLCASSPLGQGWFFGSGTQLSVL.

The chain employs TRBV27 and TRBJ1-5; 7 nucleotides agree with TRBD1. J gave up 1 base and V 3 bases, and 3 bases lay outside the gene matches. Germline CDR1 and CDR2: MNHEY and SMNVEV (reference sequence). This CDR3 contains 15 residues. The CDR3: CASSFEGASNQPQHF. CDR3 DNA: TGTGCCAGCAGTTTCGAGGGGGCGAGCAATCAGCCCCAGCATTTT.

The rearrangement joins TRBV6-5 to TRBJ1-6; perhaps TRBD1 as D (5 bases). The CDR3 totals 13 residues. With 5 bases removed from V and 8 bases from J, the gap between germline ends came to 10 bases. Looked up from germline, CDR1 is MNHEY and CDR2 is SVGAGI. The CDR3 region has the DNA TGTGCCAGCAGTCGGGGGGAGGATTCACCCCTCCACTTT. It codes for CASSRGEDSPLHF.